This note documents a single T cell receptor (beta chain) sequence. These data belong to a study of T cell responses to AZD1222 COVID-19 vaccine. Between the trimmed V and J ends, which lost 8 bases and 6 bases, there was a span of 22 bases. Per the germline V gene, CDR1 is SGHVS and CDR2 is FNYEAQ. The CDR3 contains 16 residues. Sequenced by immunoSEQ multiplex PCR; TCRdb stores in-frame clones only, minus some. The sample has roughly 120,000 clones, about 95% seen once. V gene TRBV7-6 combines with J gene TRBJ2-2; D uncertain. The sequenced sample was peripheral blood, obtained 28 days after the second AZD1222 dose. This clonotype originated in an adult who received the AZD1222 COVID-19 vaccine. The DNA for the CDR3 is TGTGCCAGCTCCCACCCCTTAAGAGAATTGGCCGGGGAGCTGTTTTTT. Translation: CASSHPLRELAGELFF.